This T cell receptor beta chain stems from a study of blood T cell repertoires in COVID-19. Across the study: Acute and convalescent COVID-19 specimens originated in the United States, Italy and Spain. Sample material is recorded as cDNA or gDNA derived from T cells, B-cell-depleted T cells, or PBMCs.

In the original analysis: How many nucleated cells were present was estimated from reference gene primer amplification. TCRdb's table, derived via immunoSEQ multiplex PCR, lists solely in-frame clones and lacks some. V and J calls and clone size are as listed in that table; D and trimming were resolved from the DNA. The top ten hold about 25% of the sample, which has 25,000 to 35,000 clones, roughly 85% seen once. The V and J ends lost 3 bases and 9 bases respectively, with 12 bases between them. The CDR3 is made up of 13 amino acids. From germline, CDR1 is SNHLY and CDR2 FYNNEI. Material for sequencing was peripheral blood. This clonotype was sampled from a human donor in a cohort sampled during active COVID-19. V and J are TRBV2 and TRBJ2-1; D perhaps matches TRBD2 (6 bases). The CDR3 loop is CASSDRGRGEQFF. CDR3 sequence (DNA): TGTGCCAGCAGTGATAGAGGGCGGGGTGAGCAGTTCTTC.